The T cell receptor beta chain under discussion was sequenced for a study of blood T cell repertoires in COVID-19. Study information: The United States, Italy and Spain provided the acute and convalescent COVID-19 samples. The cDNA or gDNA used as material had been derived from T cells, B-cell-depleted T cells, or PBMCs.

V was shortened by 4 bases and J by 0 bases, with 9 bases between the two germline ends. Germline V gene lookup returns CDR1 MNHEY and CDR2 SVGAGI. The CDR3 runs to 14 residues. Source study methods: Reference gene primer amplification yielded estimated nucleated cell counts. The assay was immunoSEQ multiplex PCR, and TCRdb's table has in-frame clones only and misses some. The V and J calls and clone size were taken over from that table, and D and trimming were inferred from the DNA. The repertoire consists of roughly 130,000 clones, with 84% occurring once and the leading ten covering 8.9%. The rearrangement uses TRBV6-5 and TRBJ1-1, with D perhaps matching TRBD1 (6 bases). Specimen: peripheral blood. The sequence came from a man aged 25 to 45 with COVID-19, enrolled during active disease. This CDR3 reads CASSSTGLNTEAFF. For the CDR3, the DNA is TGTGCCAGCAGTTCGACAGGATTGAACACTGAAGCTTTCTTT.